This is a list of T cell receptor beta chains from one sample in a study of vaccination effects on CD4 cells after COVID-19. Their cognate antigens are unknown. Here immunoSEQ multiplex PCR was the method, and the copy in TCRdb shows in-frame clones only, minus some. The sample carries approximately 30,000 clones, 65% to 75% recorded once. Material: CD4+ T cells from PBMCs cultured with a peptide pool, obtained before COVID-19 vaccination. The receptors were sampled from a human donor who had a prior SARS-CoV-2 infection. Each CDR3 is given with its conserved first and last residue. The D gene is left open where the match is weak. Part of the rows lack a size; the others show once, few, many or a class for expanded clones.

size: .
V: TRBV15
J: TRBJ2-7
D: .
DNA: TGTGCCACCAGCAGAGATAGGAGGGACGAGCAGTACTTC
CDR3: CATSRDRRDEQYF

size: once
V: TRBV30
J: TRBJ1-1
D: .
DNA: TGTGCCTGGAATTCCAGGTGGGGGCTAGGTGCTTTCTTT
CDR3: CAWNSRWGLGAFF

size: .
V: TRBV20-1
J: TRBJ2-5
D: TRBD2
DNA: TGCAGTGCCAGACTAGCCGAGACCCAGTACTTC
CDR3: CSARLAETQYF

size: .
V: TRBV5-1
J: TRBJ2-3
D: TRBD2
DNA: TGCGCCAGCAGCCCGTTTAGCGGGAGGACCACTGGTACGCAGTATTTT
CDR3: CASSPFSGRTTGTQYF

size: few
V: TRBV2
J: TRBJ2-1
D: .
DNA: TGTGCCAGCAAGGGGACCCGGGACTACAATGAGCAGTTCTTC
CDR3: CASKGTRDYNEQFF

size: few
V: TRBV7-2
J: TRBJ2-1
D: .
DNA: TGTGCCAGCAGCTTATTTGGTCGCCTATCAAGGGAGTACAATGAGCAGTTCTTC
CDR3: CASSLFGRLSREYNEQFF

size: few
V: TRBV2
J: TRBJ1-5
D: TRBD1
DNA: TGTGCCAGCAGTCCAGGGGGTCCCAATCAGCCCCAGCATTTT
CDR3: CASSPGGPNQPQHF

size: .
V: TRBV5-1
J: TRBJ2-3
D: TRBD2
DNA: TGCGCCAGCAGCCCCCGCGGTGTAGCGGGGGGAACAGATACGCAGTATTTT
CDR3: CASSPRGVAGGTDTQYF

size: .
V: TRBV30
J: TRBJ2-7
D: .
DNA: TGTGCCTGGAGGAACTCGGGGACCTACGAGCAGTACTTC
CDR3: CAWRNSGTYEQYF

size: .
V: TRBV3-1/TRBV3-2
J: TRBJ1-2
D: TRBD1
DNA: TGTGCCAGCAGCCAACACCCCGGGACAGACCTCTACACCTTC
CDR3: CASSQHPGTDLYTF

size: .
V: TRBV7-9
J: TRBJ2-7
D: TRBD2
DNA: TGTGCCAGCAGCCGAGACGGGGGGGACTACGAGCAGTACTTC
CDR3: CASSRDGGDYEQYF

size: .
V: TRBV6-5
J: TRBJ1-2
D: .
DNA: TGTGCCAGCAGTTACAGCCACTCCTTAAACTATGGCTACACCTTC
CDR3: CASSYSHSLNYGYTF

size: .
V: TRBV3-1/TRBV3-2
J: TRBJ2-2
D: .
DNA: TGTGCCAGCAGCTCCTGGGCCACGAACACCGGGGAGCTGTTTTTT
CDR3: CASSSWATNTGELFF

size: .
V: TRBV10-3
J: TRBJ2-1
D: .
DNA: TGTGCCATCAGTGAGTCTCTCTCTCGATCGTATGAGCAGTTCTTC
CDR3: CAISESLSRSYEQFF

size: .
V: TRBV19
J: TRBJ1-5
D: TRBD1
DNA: TGTGCCAGTAGTATAGCCCAGGGACAGATTTTAAATCAGCCCCAGCATTTT
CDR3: CASSIAQGQILNQPQHF

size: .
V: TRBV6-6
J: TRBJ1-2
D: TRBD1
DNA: TGTGCCAGCAGACAGGGGGCAGGTGGCTACACCTTC
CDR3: CASRQGAGGYTF

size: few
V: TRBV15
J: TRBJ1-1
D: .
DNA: TGTGCCACCAGCAGAGAGGGGCCCCTAGATATGAACACTGAAGCTTTCTTT
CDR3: CATSREGPLDMNTEAFF

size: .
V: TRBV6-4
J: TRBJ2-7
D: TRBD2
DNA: TGTGCCAGCAGGGACGGACTAGCGGCTTCCTACGAGCAGTACTTC
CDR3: CASRDGLAASYEQYF

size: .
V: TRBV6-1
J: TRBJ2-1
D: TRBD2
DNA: TGTGCCAGCAGTGAAGGTCGCGGGGGGTACAATGAGCAGTTCTTC
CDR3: CASSEGRGGYNEQFF

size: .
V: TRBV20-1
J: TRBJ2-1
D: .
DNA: TGCAGTGCTAGTCCCAGGCGGCTTAGGTACAATGAGCAGTTCTTC
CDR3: CSASPRRLRYNEQFF

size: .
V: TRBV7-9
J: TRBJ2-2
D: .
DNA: TGTGCCAGCAGCCCATGGACCGGGGAGCTGTTTTTT
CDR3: CASSPWTGELFF

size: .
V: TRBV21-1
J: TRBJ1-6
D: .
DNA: TGTGCCACCGGCAGGGGAGACCCCAGCTCCTATAATTCACCCCTCCACTTT
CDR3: CATGRGDPSSYNSPLHF

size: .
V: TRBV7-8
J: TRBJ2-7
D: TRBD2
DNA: TGTGCCAGCAGCTTCTACCGGATCCCTCTCGCGGGGGGGGGCTACGAGCAGTACTTC
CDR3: CASSFYRIPLAGGGYEQYF

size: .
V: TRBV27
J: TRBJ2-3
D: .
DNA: TGTGCCAGCAGTTTCAGGGGCACAGATACGCAGTATTTT
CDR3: CASSFRGTDTQYF

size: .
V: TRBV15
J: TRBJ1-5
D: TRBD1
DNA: TGTGCCACCAGCAGACCGGGACAGGATCAGCCCCAGCATTTT
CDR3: CATSRPGQDQPQHF

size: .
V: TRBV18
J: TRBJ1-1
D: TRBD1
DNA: TGTGCCAGCTCACCACTGACAGGGAGGACTGAAGCTTTCTTT
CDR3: CASSPLTGRTEAFF

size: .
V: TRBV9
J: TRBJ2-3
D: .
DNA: TGTGCCAGCAGCGTAGACTGGGGAACAGATACGCAGTATTTT
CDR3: CASSVDWGTDTQYF

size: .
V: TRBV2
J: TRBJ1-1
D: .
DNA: TGTGCCAGCAACGCGGGGGGGGACACTGAAGCTTTCTTT
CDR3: CASNAGGDTEAFF

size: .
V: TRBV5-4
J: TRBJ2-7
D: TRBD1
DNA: TGTGCCAGCAGCTTGGGCCAGGGACAGGGGTCGACCTACGAGCAGTACTTC
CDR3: CASSLGQGQGSTYEQYF

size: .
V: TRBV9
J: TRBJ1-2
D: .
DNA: TGTGCCAGCAGCGTGTTGCCAGGGTCTTACTATGGCTACACCTTC
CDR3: CASSVLPGSYYGYTF

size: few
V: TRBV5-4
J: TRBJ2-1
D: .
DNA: TGTGCCAGCAGCCTAGGGGGGACTTCCACCCCGCTCAATGAGCAGTTCTTC
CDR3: CASSLGGTSTPLNEQFF

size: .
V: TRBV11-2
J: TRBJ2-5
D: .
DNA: TGTGCCAGCAGCCGACACGTACAAGAGACCCAGTACTTC
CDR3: CASSRHVQETQYF

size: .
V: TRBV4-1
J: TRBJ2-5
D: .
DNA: TGCGCCAGCAGCGAAGACAAGGGTTTCACTTGGCGAGAGACCCAGTACTTC
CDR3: CASSEDKGFTWRETQYF